Below, 21 T cell receptor beta chains from the same sample are listed, as sequenced in a study of patients and donors after allogeneic stem cell transplantation (dated by TCRdb to 2018 to 2020). Libraries were built with RT-PCR. Sequencing relied on a NextSeq 550. The public reads were reanalyzed by TCRdb: fastp trimming at Q25, MiXCR alignment, in-frame beta chains only. Rows with one shared CDR3 protein collapse into an entry with the most common genes and DNA. The sample includes 150,000 or so distinct CDR3 sequences, with 20% to 25% observed a single time. The ten top clones hold 26% of the sample. Sequencing was done on a sample of blood, either unsorted or a sorted T cell fraction (not recorded which). These receptors originate from a human donor who was either an allogeneic HSCT recipient or a stem cell or donor lymphocyte infusion donor (not recorded which). It is not recorded whose cells these are; they may come from a transplant donor.

The chain recombines TRBV6-1 with TRBJ2-7; 8 positions agree with TRBD1. The germline gives CDR1 MNHNS, CDR2 SASEGT. This CDR3 is 14 amino acids long. The junction had 7 bases not matched to a gene; V was cut back by 4 bases and J by 5 bases. As DNA, the CDR3 is TGTGCCAGCAGTGCCCAGGGGGCGCGTAACGAGCAGTACTTC. It specifies CASSAQGARNEQYF.

The V call is TRBV20-1, the J call TRBJ2-1; 14 bases are a match to TRBD2. Germline-derived CDR1 and CDR2 are DFQATT and SNEGSKA (reference sequence). This CDR3 spans 15 amino acids. The trim removed 6 bases at V and 9 bases at J, leaving 10 bases unmatched. CDR3 sequence reads: CSAPDGTSGSAEQFF. The CDR3 nucleotides read TGCAGTGCGCCCGACGGGACTAGCGGGAGTGCTGAGCAGTTCTTC.

The sample holds a few counts of this clonotype. The rearrangement joins TRBV10-3 to TRBJ1-1; the D is unclear. The CDR3 runs to 12 residues. Trimming removed 6 bases from V and 3 bases from J, with 8 bases in between. Germline V gene lookup returns CDR1 ENHRY and CDR2 SYGVKD. The CDR3: CAIRAEYTEAFF. CDR3 coding DNA: TGTGCCATCAGAGCTGAATACACTGAAGCTTTCTTT.

This clonotype was detected only a few times. The chain employs TRBV6-6 and TRBJ2-2, with D maybe TRBD2 (5 bases). V lost 7 bases to trimming and J lost 4 bases, with 22 bases between them. The CDR3 has 17 amino acids. Germline lookup yields CDR1 MNHNY and CDR2 SVGAGI (reference sequence). The CDR3 sequence: CASTKLNWGTSTGELFF. DNA of the CDR3: TGTGCCAGCACAAAACTGAATTGGGGAACTAGCACCGGGGAGCTGTTTTTT.

This clonotype was picked up a small number of times. One end of the junction varies from germline; a read error may be responsible. The chain combines TRBV7-2 with TRBJ1-3; D uncertain. Germline CDR1 reads SGHTA; CDR2 reads FQGNSA. The CDR3 runs 13 residues. The CDR3: CASSFTPDLFLHF. The CDR3 coding sequence is TGTGCCAGCAGCTTTACCCCGGACTTGTTCCTGCATTTT.

This clonotype has a count of ten or more. V gene TRBV14 combines with J gene TRBJ1-1; tentatively, D is TRBD1 (6 bases). V lost 2 bases to trimming and J lost 1 base, with 8 bases between them. The length of the CDR3 is 14 residues. Germline V gene lookup returns CDR1 SGHDN and CDR2 FVKESK. The CDR3 spells CASSQLGANTEAFF. The CDR3 DNA reads as TGTGCCAGCAGCCAATTGGGGGCGAACACTGAAGCTTTCTTT. Filled out from reference TRBV14 and TRBJ1-1, the complete variable domain reads EAGVTQFPSHSVIEKGQTVTLRCDPISGHDNLYWYRRVMGKEIKFLLHFVKESKQDESGMPNNRFLAERTGGTYSTLKVQPAELEDSGVYFCASSQLGANTEAFFGQGTRLTVV.

This clonotype was found many times. The chain recombines TRBV27 with TRBJ2-5; 15 bases agree with TRBD2. Trimming removed 3 bases from V and 4 bases from J; junction bases left unmatched: 3. This CDR3 region has 16 residues. Germline loops: CDR1 MNHEY, CDR2 SMNVEV (reference sequence). The CDR3 DNA is TGTGCCAGCAGTTTCGGGACTAGCGGGAGGCGAGAGACCCAGTACTTC. It translates to CASSFGTSGRRETQYF.

The sample holds a few counts of this clonotype. The CDR3 coding sequence is TGCGCCAGCAGCTTGTGGACAGAACTCGGTGGAAACACCATATATTTT. Amino acids: CASSLWTELGGNTIYF. This sequence joins TRBV5-1 and TRBJ1-3; tentatively, D is TRBD1 (6 bases). The V end was cut by 1 base, the J end by 3 bases, with 14 bases between. The CDR3 consists of 16 residues. Germline V gives CDR1 SGHRS, CDR2 YFSETQ. The full variable domain, with the rest looked up from reference TRBV5-1 and TRBJ1-3, is KAGVTQTPRYLIKTRGQQVTLSCSPISGHRSVSWYQQTPGQGLQFLFEYFSETQRNKGNFPGRFSGRQFSNSRSEMNVSTLELGDSALYLCASSLWTELGGNTIYFGEGSWLTVV.

This clonotype has only a few counts. The chain combines TRBV20-1 with TRBJ1-6; D is ambiguous. Per the germline V gene, CDR1 is DFQATT and CDR2 is SNEGSKA (reference sequence). The CDR3 is 14 residues long. DNA of the CDR3: TGCAAAGCGGACGGTTCCTCCTATAATTCACCCCTCCACTTT. It translates to CKADGSSYNSPLHF.

This clonotype was seen repeatedly, ten times or more. The rearrangement links TRBV7-9 to TRBJ1-1, with 7 positions matching TRBD1. Germline-derived CDR1 and CDR2 are SEHNR and FQNEAQ (reference sequence). V dropped 2 bases and J dropped 5; count of bases not matched to a gene: 8. This CDR3 spans 15 amino acids. The CDR3, as DNA: TGTGCCAGCAGCTTAACTGGGGCAGGGGGAACTGAAGCTTTCTTT. Residues: CASSLTGAGGTEAFF.

V gene TRBV12-3 or TRBV12-4 combines with J gene TRBJ2-5; the D call may be TRBD1 or TRBD2 (5 bases each). Trimming cost V 3 bases and J 5 bases, with 7 bases left between them. The CDR3 runs 12 residues. The CDR3 region has the DNA TGTGCCAGCAGTTTCGGGGCCGAGACCCAGTACTTC. Its protein is CASSFGAETQYF.

The V call is TRBV20-1, the J call TRBJ2-3; maybe TRBD2 (5 bases). This CDR3 comprises 16 residues. Germline-derived CDR1 and CDR2 are DFQATT and SNEGSKA (reference sequence). V was clipped by 3 bases and J by 2 bases, with 18 bases between them. CDR3 coding DNA: TGCAGTGCTAGTAGCGATGACTCACCCCCCACAGATACGCAGTATTTT. This sequence encodes CSASSDDSPPTDTQYF.

The chain links TRBV10-3 to TRBJ2-5; possible D gene TRBD2, 6 bases. The CDR3 loop spans 13 amino acids. CDR1 is ENHRY, CDR2 SYGVKD, per germline. Trimming took off 6 bases at V and 5 bases at J, with 13 bases between the two ends. The CDR3 sequence is CAISGGIVETQYF. CDR3 bases: TGTGCCATCAGCGGGGGAATAGTCGAGACCCAGTACTTC.

Concerning this clonotype: At one boundary the junction diverges from the germline segment, which might be a read error. The gene calls are TRBV5-1 and TRBJ1-5; D is possibly TRBD1 (5 bases). Germline V gene data show CDR1 as SGHRS and CDR2 as YFSETQ. The length of the CDR3 is 14 residues. The DNA for the CDR3 is TGCGCCAGCAGAAGGGACGTACGGGATCAGCCCCGGCATTTT. It is translated as CASRRDVRDQPRHF.

This chain uses TRBV24-1 with TRBJ2-1, with 8 bases identical to TRBD2. From germline, CDR1 is KGHDR and CDR2 SFDVKD. Trimming removed 3 bases from V and 3 bases from J; junction bases left unmatched: 3. There are 15 residues in the CDR3. The CDR3: CATSDGGRIYNEQFF. As DNA, the CDR3 is TGTGCCACCAGTGATGGCGGGAGGATCTACAATGAGCAGTTCTTC.

V is TRBV4-1 and J is TRBJ1-3; D is possibly TRBD1 (6 bases). Germline V gene data show CDR1 as MGHRA and CDR2 as YSYEKL. Trimming removed 4 bases from V and 6 bases from J, with 25 bases in between. This CDR3 contains 18 residues. CDR3 nucleotides: TGCGCCAGCAGCCCCACCAACCCTCAGGGGAGAAAGGAAAACACCATATATTTT. It yields the protein CASSPTNPQGRKENTIYF.

This clonotype showed up just a few times. The rearrangement joins TRBV21-1 to TRBJ1-2; the D call in the table, TRBD1, was not verified against the DNA. TRBV21-1 corresponds to a pseudogene. There are 19 residues in the CDR3. CDR3 nucleotides: TGTGCCAGCAGCAAGATCGAGGGGCAACCGGCCAACTTCTACTATGGCTACACCTTC. Translating gives CASSKIEGQPANFYYGYTF.

Worth noting for this clonotype: At one end, the junction sequence differs from germline, possibly due to a read error. The chain employs TRBV4-2 and TRBJ2-2; weak D call: TRBD2 (6 bases). From germline, CDR1 is LGHNA and CDR2 YNFKEQ. The CDR3 consists of 15 residues. The CDR3 here is CAGSQDWSSGGELFF. The CDR3 DNA reads TGTGCCGGCAGCCAAGATTGGAGTAGCGGCGGGGAGCTGTTTTTT.

In this sample, this clonotype turned up a few times. The chain carries TRBV14 and TRBJ2-7; no firm D call. Trimming took off 0 bases at V and 6 bases at J, with 6 bases between the two ends. Germline V gene data show CDR1 as SGHDN and CDR2 as FVKESK. The CDR3 consists of 12 residues. In DNA, the CDR3 is TGTGCCAGCAGCCAAGATGTCTCCGAGCAGTACTTC. Its protein is CASSQDVSEQYF.

The chain couples TRBV20-1 to TRBJ2-7, with 9 bases identical to TRBD1. The CDR3 sequence is 14 residues long. Germline assignment: CDR1 DFQATT and CDR2 SNEGSKA (reference sequence). V was clipped by 5 bases and J by 6 bases; unmatched bases: 11. DNA for the CDR3: TGCAGTGCTCGGAAACCCGGGACAGGGTCCGAGCAGTACTTC. It translates to CSARKPGTGSEQYF.

The rearrangement joins TRBV4-1 to TRBJ1-2; 8 bases fit TRBD1. The CDR3 covers 15 residues. With V trimmed by 0 bases and J by 1 base, 1 base remained unmatched. The V gene's germline CDR1 is MGHRA and CDR2 YSYEKL. The CDR3 sequence: CASSQDTGGNYGYTF. The CDR3 coding sequence is TGCGCCAGCAGCCAAGATACAGGGGGTAACTATGGCTACACCTTC.